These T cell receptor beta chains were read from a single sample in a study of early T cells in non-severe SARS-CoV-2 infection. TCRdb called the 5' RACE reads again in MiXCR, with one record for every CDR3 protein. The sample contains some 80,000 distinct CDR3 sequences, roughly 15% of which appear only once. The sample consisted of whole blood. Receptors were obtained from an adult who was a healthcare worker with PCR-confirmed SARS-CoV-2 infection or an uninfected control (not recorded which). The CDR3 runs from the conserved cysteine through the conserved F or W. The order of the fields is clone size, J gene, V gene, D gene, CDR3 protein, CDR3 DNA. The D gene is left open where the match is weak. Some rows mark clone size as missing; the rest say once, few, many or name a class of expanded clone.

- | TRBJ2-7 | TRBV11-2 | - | CASSLEGPGEQYF | TGTGCCAGCAGCTTAGAGGGGCCGGGCGAGCAGTACTTC
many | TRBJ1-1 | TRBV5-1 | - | CASSSPGQNTEAFF | TGCGCCAGCAGCTCCCCGGGACAGAACACTGAAGCTTTCTTT
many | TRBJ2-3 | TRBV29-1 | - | CSVEVEGGRWADTQYF | TGCAGCGTTGAAGTCGAAGGGGGTCGATGGGCAGATACGCAGTATTTT
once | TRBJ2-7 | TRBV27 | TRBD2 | CASGTSDYEQYF | TGTGCCAGTGGGACTAGCGACTACGAGCAGTACTTC
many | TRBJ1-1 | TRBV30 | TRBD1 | CACPGTGSTEAFF | TGTGCCTGCCCTGGGACAGGGAGCACTGAAGCTTTCTTT
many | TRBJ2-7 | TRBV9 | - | CASSGSGLSSYEQYF | TGTGCCAGCAGCGGCAGCGGGCTGAGCTCCTACGAGCAGTACTTC
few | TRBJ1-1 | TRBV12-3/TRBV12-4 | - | CASSLQSNAGAFF | TGTGCCAGCAGTTTGCAGTCAAACGCGGGGGCTTTCTTT
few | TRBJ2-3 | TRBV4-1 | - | CASSREFEADTQYF | TGCGCCAGCAGCAGGGAGTTTGAGGCAGATACGCAGTATTTT
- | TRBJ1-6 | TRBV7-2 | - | CASSSTGYSPLHF | TGTGCCAGCAGCTCGACAGGTTATTCACCCCTCCACTTT
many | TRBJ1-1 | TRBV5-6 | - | CASSLAGAAGAEAFF | TGTGCCAGCAGCTTGGCAGGGGCGGCTGGCGCTGAAGCTTTCTTT
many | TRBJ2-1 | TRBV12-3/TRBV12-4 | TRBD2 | CASSLTPGLAGVGEQFF | TGTGCCAGCAGTTTAACCCCCGGACTAGCGGGGGTCGGCGAGCAGTTCTTC
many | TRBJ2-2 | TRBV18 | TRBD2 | CASSQRGAGELFF | TGTGCCAGCTCCCAACGGGGGGCCGGGGAGCTGTTTTTT
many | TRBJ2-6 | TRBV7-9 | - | CASSFSSGANVLTF | TGTGCCAGCAGCTTCAGCTCTGGGGCCAACGTCCTGACTTTC
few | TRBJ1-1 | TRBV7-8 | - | CASSPRDIMNTEAFF | TGTGCCAGCAGCCCCCGGGACATAATGAACACTGAAGCTTTCTTT
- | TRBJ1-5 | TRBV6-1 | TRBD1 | CASGDRTNQPQHF | TGTGCCAGCGGGGACAGGACTAATCAGCCCCAGCATTTT
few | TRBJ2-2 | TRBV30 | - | CAWSGGTRVFGNAGELFF | TGTGCCTGGAGTGGCGGCACCCGGGTCTTCGGGAACGCCGGGGAGCTGTTTTTT
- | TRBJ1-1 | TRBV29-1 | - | CSVGLDARVGTEAFF | TGCAGCGTCGGACTCGACGCCAGGGTGGGCACTGAAGCTTTCTTT
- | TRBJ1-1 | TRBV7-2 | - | CASSFSRGEAFF | TGTGCCAGCAGCTTTTCGAGGGGTGAAGCTTTCTTT
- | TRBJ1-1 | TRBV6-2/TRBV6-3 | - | CASNANLGTEAFF | TGTGCCAGCAACGCGAACCTGGGCACTGAAGCTTTCTTT
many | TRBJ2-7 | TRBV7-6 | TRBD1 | CASSPQPGQSFYEQYF | TGTGCCAGCAGCCCTCAGCCGGGACAGAGCTTCTACGAGCAGTACTTC
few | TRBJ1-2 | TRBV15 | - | CATSRELARVNYGYTF | TGTGCCACCAGCAGAGAGTTGGCCAGGGTAAACTATGGCTACACCTTC
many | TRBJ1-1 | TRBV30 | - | CAWSSRGPGGGTEAFF | TGTGCCTGGAGTTCGCGGGGCCCCGGGGGAGGCACTGAAGCTTTCTTT
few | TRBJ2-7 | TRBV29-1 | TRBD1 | CSVVFGQGGYEQYF | TGCAGCGTTGTGTTTGGACAGGGCGGCTACGAGCAGTACTTC
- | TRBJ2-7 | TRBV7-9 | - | CASSNGRDEQYF | TGTGCCAGCAGCAACGGTCGAGACGAGCAGTACTTC
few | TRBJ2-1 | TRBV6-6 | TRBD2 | CASRVGGLAVYNEQFF | TGTGCCAGCAGAGTCGGGGGACTAGCGGTCTACAATGAGCAGTTCTTC
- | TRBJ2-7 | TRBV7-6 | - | CASSPPRGIYEQYF | TGTGCCAGCAGCCCCCCTCGGGGTATTTACGAGCAGTACTTC
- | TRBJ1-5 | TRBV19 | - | CASRALGGLRDQPQHF | TGTGCCAGTAGGGCCCTAGGGGGGCTAAGGGATCAGCCCCAGCATTTT
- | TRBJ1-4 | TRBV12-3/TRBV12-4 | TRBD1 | CASSIRQGDEKLFF | TGTGCCAGCAGTATCCGACAGGGGGACGAAAAACTGTTTTTT
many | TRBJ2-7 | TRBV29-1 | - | CSGRTPTSYEQYF | TGCAGCGGTCGGACCCCAACTTCCTACGAGCAGTACTTC
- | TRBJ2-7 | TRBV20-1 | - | CSATMPPRADEQYF | TGCAGTGCTACCATGCCCCCCCGGGCGGACGAGCAGTACTTC
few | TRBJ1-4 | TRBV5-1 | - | CASSPGDTNEKLFF | TGCGCCAGCAGCCCAGGGGACACTAATGAAAAACTGTTTTTT
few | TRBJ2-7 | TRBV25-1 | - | CASSETGTIYEQYF | TGTGCCAGCAGTGAGACCGGGACGATCTACGAGCAGTACTTC
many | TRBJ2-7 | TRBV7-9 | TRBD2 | CASSLGGSGGPTNLYEQYF | TGTGCCAGCAGCTTAGGGGGTAGCGGGGGCCCCACCAACCTCTACGAGCAGTACTTC
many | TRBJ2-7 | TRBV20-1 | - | CSAKTGIGHPSYEQYF | TGCAGTGCGAAGACGGGGATTGGGCATCCCAGTTACGAGCAGTACTTC
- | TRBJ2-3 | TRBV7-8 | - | CASDRAVPRDTQYF | TGTGCCAGTGATCGGGCTGTTCCGCGTGATACGCAGTATTTT
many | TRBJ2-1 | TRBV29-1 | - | CSVLAGAYNEQFF | TGCAGCGTTCTGGCAGGGGCCTACAATGAGCAGTTCTTC
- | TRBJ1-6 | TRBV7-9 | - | CASSPTMIRRGNSPLHF | TGTGCCAGCAGCCCCACCATGATCCGCAGGGGAAATTCACCCCTCCACTTT
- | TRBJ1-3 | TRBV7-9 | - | CASRAKAGTLSGNTIYF | TGTGCCAGCAGGGCGAAGGCGGGGACGCTCTCTGGAAACACCATATATTTT
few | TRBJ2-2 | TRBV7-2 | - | CASSLGHINTGELFF | TGTGCCAGCAGCTTAGGGCACATCAACACCGGGGAGCTGTTTTTT
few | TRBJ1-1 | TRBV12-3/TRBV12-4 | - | CASSPRGFSNTEAFF | TGTGCCAGCAGTCCCCGAGGCTTCTCGAACACTGAAGCTTTCTTT
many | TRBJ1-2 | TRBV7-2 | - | CASSLGGLVSYGYTF | TGTGCCAGCAGCTTAGGGGGGCTCGTAAGCTATGGCTACACCTTC
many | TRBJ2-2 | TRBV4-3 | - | CASSQDPTHTGELFF | TGCGCCAGCAGCCAAGATCCAACGCACACCGGGGAGCTGTTTTTT
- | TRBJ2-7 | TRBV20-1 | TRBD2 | CSARKETSGLRTYEQYF | TGCAGTGCTAGAAAAGAGACTAGCGGGCTCCGGACGTACGAGCAGTACTTC
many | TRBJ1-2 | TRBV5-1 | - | CASSNGVTSPLYGYTF | TGCGCCAGCAGCAACGGGGTCACCTCACCTCTTTATGGCTACACCTTC
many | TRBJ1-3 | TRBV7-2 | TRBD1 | CASSLQQGLNTIYF | TGTGCCAGCAGCTTACAACAGGGGCTAAACACCATATATTTT
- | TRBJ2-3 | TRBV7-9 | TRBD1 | CASSPGTGGAQATSTDTQYF | TGTGCCAGCAGCCCAGGGACAGGGGGCGCCCAGGCTACTAGCACAGATACGCAGTATTTT
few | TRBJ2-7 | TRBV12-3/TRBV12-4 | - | CASSLGQTYEQYF | TGTGCCAGCAGTTTAGGACAGACCTACGAGCAGTACTTC
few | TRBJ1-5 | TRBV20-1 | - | CSASPPANRPQHF | TGCAGTGCTAGCCCCCCGGCAAATAGGCCCCAGCATTTT
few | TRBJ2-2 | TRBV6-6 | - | CASREGGELFF | TGTGCCAGCAGGGAGGGGGGGGAGCTGTTTTTT
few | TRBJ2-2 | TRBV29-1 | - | CSVGGGSAGELFF | TGCAGCGTTGGAGGGGGGTCGGCCGGGGAGCTGTTTTTT
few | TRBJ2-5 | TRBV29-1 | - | CSVNQARTDKTQYF | TGCAGCGTTAACCAGGCCCGGACAGACAAGACCCAGTACTTC
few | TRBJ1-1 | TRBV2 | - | CASSVLPLQGGTEAFF | TGTGCCAGCAGTGTCCTACCACTACAGGGAGGCACTGAAGCTTTCTTT
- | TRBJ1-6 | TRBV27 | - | CASSQWGSDSPLHF | TGTGCCAGCAGCCAGTGGGGCAGTGATTCACCCCTCCACTTT
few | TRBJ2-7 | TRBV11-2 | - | CASSLVRVDNEQYF | TGTGCCAGCAGCTTAGTTAGGGTTGACAACGAGCAGTACTTC
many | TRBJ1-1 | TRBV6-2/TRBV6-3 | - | CASSSRGNTEAFF | TGTGCCAGCAGTTCCAGGGGAAACACTGAAGCTTTCTTT
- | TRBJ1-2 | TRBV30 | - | CAIQGLYGYTF | TGTGCAATACAGGGCTTATATGGCTACACCTTC
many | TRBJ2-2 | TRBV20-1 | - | CSARGLGAGELFF | TGCAGTGCCCGGGGACTGGGGGCCGGGGAGCTGTTTTTT